The 17 T cell receptor beta chains below were found in one sample sequenced in a study of T-cell memory formation after mild COVID-19. TCRdb reprocessed the 5' RACE reads via MiXCR and lists one record per CDR3 protein. The sample contains about 560,000 distinct CDR3 sequences, approximately 21% of which appear only once. Sequenced input: PBMCs or a T cell subset sorted from them (not recorded which). These receptors were obtained from an adult woman who had mild COVID-19 (a few samples of this study predate the infection). Cell type and time point are not known.

V and J are TRBV20-1 and TRBJ2-2, with TRBD1 matching over 7 bases. This CDR3 region has 14 residues. J gave up 1 base and V 5 bases, and 4 bases lay outside the gene matches. Germline V gene sequence: CDR1 DFQATT, CDR2 SNEGSKA (reference sequence). The CDR3 nucleotides read TGCAGTGCTCCTGACAGGGTGAACACCGGGGAGCTGTTTTTT. Protein: CSAPDRVNTGELFF.

The sample holds a few counts of this clonotype. The rearrangement uses TRBV12-3 or TRBV12-4 and TRBJ2-1; weak D call: TRBD2 (5 bases). The ends were cut back, 1 base at V and 0 bases at J, with 13 bases in the middle. The CDR3 runs 17 residues. CDR3 sequence reads: CASSLEGLALSYNEQFF. For the CDR3, the DNA is TGTGCCAGCAGTTTAGAAGGACTCGCCCTCTCCTACAATGAGCAGTTCTTC.

A few counts support this clonotype. This rearrangement joins TRBV7-9 to TRBJ1-4; 9 bases line up with TRBD1. CDR1 SEHNR and CDR2 FQNEAQ come from the germline V gene (reference sequence). This CDR3 is 14 amino acids long. The V and J ends lost 5 bases and 6 bases, in that order; junction bases with no gene match: 4. This CDR3 reads CASSPGQGDEKLFF. The CDR3, as DNA: TGTGCCAGCAGCCCGGGACAGGGAGATGAAAAACTGTTTTTT.

In its sample, this clonotype was seen a few times. The V call is TRBV25-1, the J call TRBJ2-3; D uncertain. From germline, CDR1 is MGHDK and CDR2 SYGVNS. This CDR3 has 14 residues. V lost 2 bases and J lost 2, with 8 bases in between. The CDR3 nucleotides are TGTGCCAGCAGTGAAGTTGCTCCCACAGATACGCAGTATTTT. It specifies CASSEVAPTDTQYF.

The chain combines TRBV5-1 with TRBJ2-5, with 7 bases aligning to TRBD1. V shed 4 bases and J 1 base; nucleotides not matched to a gene: 7. Germline assignment: CDR1 SGHRS and CDR2 YFSETQ. This CDR3 spans 15 amino acids. The CDR3 DNA reads as TGCGCCAGCAGCCTGACAGGGCAAACCCAAGAGACCCAGTACTTC. It yields the protein CASSLTGQTQETQYF.

This chain joins TRBV30 and TRBJ2-1, with D unresolved. CDR1 and CDR2 from the germline V gene are GTSNPN and SVGIG (reference sequence). Trimming left V 3 bases short and J 0 bases short, with 15 bases between. This CDR3 is 16 amino acids long. CDR3: CAWRAPDGSSYNEQFF. The CDR3 DNA reads as TGTGCCTGGAGGGCCCCGGACGGCAGCTCCTACAATGAGCAGTTCTTC.

The chain has TRBV2 and TRBJ2-7, with D unresolved. CDR1 SNHLY and CDR2 FYNNEI come from the germline V gene. V was pared by 3 bases and J by 3 bases, with 9 bases between. The CDR3 length is 13 residues. The CDR3 region has the DNA TGTGCCAGCAGTGAGACATCCGACTACGAGCAGTACTTC. Amino acids: CASSETSDYEQYF.

The table lists this clonotype with a few counts. The rearrangement links TRBV12-3 or TRBV12-4 to TRBJ1-4, with D perhaps matching TRBD1 (5 bases). This CDR3 is 16 amino acids long. Between the trimmed V and J ends, which lost 7 bases and 1 base, there was a span of 16 bases. The CDR3 sequence: CASKRQTSITNEKLFF. DNA for the CDR3: TGTGCCAGCAAAAGACAGACTAGTATAACTAATGAAAAACTGTTTTTT.

This clonotype was seen a single time. The CDR3 DNA reads as TGTGCCAGCATCAGTCCAGAGAACACTGAAGCTTTCTTT. As protein: CASISPENTEAFF. The chain joins TRBV6-5 to TRBJ1-1; D unclear. Looked up from germline, CDR1 is MNHEY and CDR2 is SVGAGI. Deletions cut 7 bases from V and 1 base from J, with 10 bases between. The CDR3 is 13 amino acids.

This clonotype was counted many times. The rearrangement joins TRBV4-2 to TRBJ2-2; 11 bases line up with TRBD1. The ends lost 3 bases at V and 4 bases at J; junction bases unmatched: 7. The CDR3 spans 17 residues. Germline assignment: CDR1 LGHNA and CDR2 YNFKEQ. CDR3 coding DNA: TGTGCCAGCAGCCAGGGGGGGACAGGGGGGATCACCGGGGAGCTGTTTTTT. Translating gives CASSQGGTGGITGELFF.

V and J are TRBV6-5 and TRBJ1-2, with TRBD1 matching over 8 bases. This CDR3 contains 14 residues. With 5 bases clipped from V and 7 bases from J, the junction kept 9 bases outside the gene matches. Germline assignment: CDR1 MNHEY and CDR2 SVGAGI. CDR3 bases: TGTGCCAGCAGTCCTCCAGGGGGCATCGGTGGCTACACCTTC. Translated: CASSPPGGIGGYTF.

This clonotype was seen a handful of times. The chain is built from TRBV4-2 and TRBJ2-5, with 9 bases that match TRBD2. V lost 3 bases to trimming and J lost 5 bases; unmatched junction nucleotides: 13. CDR1 is LGHNA, CDR2 YNFKEQ, per germline. The CDR3 has 17 residues. The CDR3 DNA follows: TGTGCCAGCAGCCAGTCTAGCGGGACATTAGGGGGGGAGACCCAGTACTTC. Protein sequence: CASSQSSGTLGGETQYF.

This chain connects TRBV7-8 to TRBJ2-7, with 13 bases matching TRBD2. Germline trimming cut 3 bases from V and 2 bases from J; bases unmatched to any gene: 10. The germline CDR1 and CDR2 sequences are SGHVS and FQNEAQ. The CDR3 runs to 18 residues. The CDR3 here is CASSLPTSGRRPAYEQYF. Here the CDR3 DNA reads TGTGCCAGCAGCTTGCCGACTAGCGGGAGGCGGCCCGCCTACGAGCAGTACTTC.

This clonotype was recorded a few times. V gene TRBV4-1 combines with J gene TRBJ2-7, with a tentative D call TRBD1 (6 bases). Germline V gene sequence: CDR1 MGHRA, CDR2 YSYEKL. The length of the CDR3 is 15 residues. The ends were cut back, 1 base at V and 4 bases at J, with 14 bases in the middle. The CDR3 nucleotides read TGCGCCAGCAGCCAAGTGCACAGGGTGGGATACGAGCAGTACTTC. This gives the protein CASSQVHRVGYEQYF.

The rearrangement links TRBV5-1 to TRBJ2-1, with a possible D match to TRBD2 (5 bases). V shed 5 bases and J shed 2 bases, with 17 bases lying between them. The germline V gene has CDR1 SGHRS and CDR2 YFSETQ. The CDR3 covers 16 residues. CDR3 region: CASRSGRDPAYNEQFF. The CDR3 DNA sequence: TGCGCCAGCAGATCGGGTCGGGATCCCGCCTACAATGAGCAGTTCTTC.

This chain connects TRBV13 to TRBJ2-1; TRBD2 agrees at 9 bases. Trimming at V came to 4 bases and at J to 6 bases, leaving 19 bases not matched to a gene. The CDR3 length is 19 residues. Per the germline V gene, CDR1 is PRHDT and CDR2 is FYEKMQ (reference sequence). The CDR3 coding sequence is TGTGCCAGCAGCTCCGCTCGGTGGGCTAGCGGGATGTCGCCCAATGAGCAGTTCTTC. As protein: CASSSARWASGMSPNEQFF.

There are a few counts of this clonotype. The chain joins TRBV4-2 to TRBJ1-2, with 9 positions matching TRBD1. The CDR3 is 15 residues long. Germline-derived CDR1 and CDR2 are LGHNA and YNFKEQ. V dropped 1 base and J dropped 4; count of bases not matched to a gene: 4. Here the CDR3 DNA reads TGTGCCAGCAGCCAAGGGACAGGGGACTCCTATGGCTACACCTTC. Translated, it gives CASSQGTGDSYGYTF.